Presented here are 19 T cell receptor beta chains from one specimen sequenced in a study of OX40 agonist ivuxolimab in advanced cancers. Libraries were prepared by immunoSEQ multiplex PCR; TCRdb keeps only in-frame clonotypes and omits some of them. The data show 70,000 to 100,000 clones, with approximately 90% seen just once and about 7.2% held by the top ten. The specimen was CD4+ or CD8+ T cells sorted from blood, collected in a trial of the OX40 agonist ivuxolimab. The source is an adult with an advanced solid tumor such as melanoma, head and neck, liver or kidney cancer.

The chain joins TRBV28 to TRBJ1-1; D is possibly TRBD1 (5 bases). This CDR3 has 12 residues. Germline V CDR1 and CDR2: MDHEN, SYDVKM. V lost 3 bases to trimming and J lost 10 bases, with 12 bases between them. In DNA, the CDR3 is TGTGCCAGCAGTTTGCCGGGACGTGTAGCTTTCTTT. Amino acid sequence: CASSLPGRVAFF.

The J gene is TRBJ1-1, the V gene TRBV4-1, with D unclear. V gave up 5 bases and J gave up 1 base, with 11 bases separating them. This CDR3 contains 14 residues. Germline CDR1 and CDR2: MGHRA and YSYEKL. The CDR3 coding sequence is TGCGCCAGCAGCTCTGACCAAGAGAACACTGAAGCTTTCTTT. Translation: CASSSDQENTEAFF.

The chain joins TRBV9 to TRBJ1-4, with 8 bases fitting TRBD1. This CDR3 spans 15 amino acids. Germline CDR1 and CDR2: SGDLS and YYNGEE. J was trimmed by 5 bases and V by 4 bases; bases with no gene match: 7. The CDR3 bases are TGTGCCAGCAGCCTCGCGGACAGGGAAAATGAAAAACTGTTTTTT. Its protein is CASSLADRENEKLFF.

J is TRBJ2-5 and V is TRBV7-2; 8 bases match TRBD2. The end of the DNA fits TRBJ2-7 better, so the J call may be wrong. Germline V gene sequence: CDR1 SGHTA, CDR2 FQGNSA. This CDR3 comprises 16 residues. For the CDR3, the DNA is TGTGCCAGCAGTTCCCGGGGGAGCGGGAGCTCCTACGAGCAGTACTTC. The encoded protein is CASSSRGSGSSYEQYF.

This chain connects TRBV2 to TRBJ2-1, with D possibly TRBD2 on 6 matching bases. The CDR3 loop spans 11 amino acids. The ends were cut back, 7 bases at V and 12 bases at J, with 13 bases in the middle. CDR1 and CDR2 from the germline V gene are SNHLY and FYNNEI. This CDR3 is CASNLSGPQFF. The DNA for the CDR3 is TGTGCCAGCAATTTAAGCGGGCCGCAGTTCTTC.

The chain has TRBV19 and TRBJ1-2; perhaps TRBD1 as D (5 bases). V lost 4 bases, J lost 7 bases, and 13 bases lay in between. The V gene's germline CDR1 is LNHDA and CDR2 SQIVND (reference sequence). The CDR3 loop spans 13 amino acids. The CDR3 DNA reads TGTGCCAGTAGTACGGACACGGATCTTGGCTACACCTTC. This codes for CASSTDTDLGYTF. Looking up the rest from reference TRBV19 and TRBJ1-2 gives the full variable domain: DGGITQSPKYLFRKEGQNVTLSCEQNLNHDAMYWYRQDPGQGLRLIYYSQIVNDFQKGDIAEGYSVSREKKESFPLTVTSAQKNPTAFYLCASSTDTDLGYTFGSGTRLTVV.

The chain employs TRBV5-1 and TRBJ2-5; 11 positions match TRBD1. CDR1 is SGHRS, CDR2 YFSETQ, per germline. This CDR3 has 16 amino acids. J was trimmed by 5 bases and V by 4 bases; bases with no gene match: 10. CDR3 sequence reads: CASSRTGGGVEETQYF. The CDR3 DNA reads TGCGCCAGCAGCAGGACAGGGGGCGGAGTCGAGGAGACCCAGTACTTC.

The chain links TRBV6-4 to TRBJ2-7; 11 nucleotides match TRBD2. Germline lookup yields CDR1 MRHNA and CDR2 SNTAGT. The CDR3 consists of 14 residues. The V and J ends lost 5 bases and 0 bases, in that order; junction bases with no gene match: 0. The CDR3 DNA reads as TGTGCCAGCAGTACTAGCGGGAGCTCCTACGAGCAGTACTTC. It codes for CASSTSGSSYEQYF.

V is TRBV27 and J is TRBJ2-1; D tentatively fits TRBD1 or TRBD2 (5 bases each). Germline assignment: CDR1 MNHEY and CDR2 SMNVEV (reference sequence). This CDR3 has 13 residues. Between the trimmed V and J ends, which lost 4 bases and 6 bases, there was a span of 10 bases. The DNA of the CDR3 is TGTGCCAGCAGTTGGGGGACGAGCAATGAGCAGTTCTTC. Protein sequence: CASSWGTSNEQFF.

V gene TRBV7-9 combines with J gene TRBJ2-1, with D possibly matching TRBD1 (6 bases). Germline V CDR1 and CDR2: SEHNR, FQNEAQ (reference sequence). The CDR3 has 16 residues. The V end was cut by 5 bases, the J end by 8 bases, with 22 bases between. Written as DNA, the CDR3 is TGTGCCAGCAGCCCGCAGGGGAACTTACTTTCCGATGAGCAGTTCTTC. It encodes CASSPQGNLLSDEQFF.

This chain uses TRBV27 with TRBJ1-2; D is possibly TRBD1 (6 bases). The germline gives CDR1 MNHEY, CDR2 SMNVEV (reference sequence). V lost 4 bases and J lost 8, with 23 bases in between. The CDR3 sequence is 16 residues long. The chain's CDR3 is CASSSPAQGSSYGYTF. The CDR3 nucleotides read TGTGCCAGCAGTTCACCCGCCCAGGGGAGTTCTTACGGCTACACCTTC.

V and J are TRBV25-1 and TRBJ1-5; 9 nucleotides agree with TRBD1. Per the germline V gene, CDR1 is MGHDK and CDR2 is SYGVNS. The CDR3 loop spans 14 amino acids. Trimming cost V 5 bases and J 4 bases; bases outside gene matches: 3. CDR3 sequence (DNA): TGTGCCAGCAGTCCGGGACAGGGAAATCAGCCCCAGCATTTT. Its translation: CASSPGQGNQPQHF.

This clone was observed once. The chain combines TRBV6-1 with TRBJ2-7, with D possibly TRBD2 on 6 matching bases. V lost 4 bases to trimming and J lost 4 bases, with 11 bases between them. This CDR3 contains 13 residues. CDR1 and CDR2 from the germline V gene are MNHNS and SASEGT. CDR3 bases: TGTGCCAGCAGTGGCCGGGACTCTTACGAGCAGTACTTC. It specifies CASSGRDSYEQYF.

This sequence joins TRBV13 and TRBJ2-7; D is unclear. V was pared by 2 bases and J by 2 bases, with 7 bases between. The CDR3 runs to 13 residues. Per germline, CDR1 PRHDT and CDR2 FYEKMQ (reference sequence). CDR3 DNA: TGTGCCAGCAGCTTATCTGATACCTACGAGCAGTACTTC. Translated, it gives CASSLSDTYEQYF.

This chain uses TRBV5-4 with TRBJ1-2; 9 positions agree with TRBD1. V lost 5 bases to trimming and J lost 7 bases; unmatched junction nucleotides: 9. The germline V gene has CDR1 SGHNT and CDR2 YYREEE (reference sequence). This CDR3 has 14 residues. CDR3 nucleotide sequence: TGTGCCAGCAGATCACAGGGGGCATCTCGTGGCTACACCTTC. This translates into CASRSQGASRGYTF.

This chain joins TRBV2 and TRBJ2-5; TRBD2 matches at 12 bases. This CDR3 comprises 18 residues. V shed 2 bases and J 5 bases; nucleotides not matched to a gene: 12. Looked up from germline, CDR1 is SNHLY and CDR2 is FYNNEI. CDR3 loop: CASSENPRLAGAGETQYF. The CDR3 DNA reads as TGTGCCAGCAGTGAAAACCCTAGACTAGCGGGAGCGGGGGAGACCCAGTACTTC.

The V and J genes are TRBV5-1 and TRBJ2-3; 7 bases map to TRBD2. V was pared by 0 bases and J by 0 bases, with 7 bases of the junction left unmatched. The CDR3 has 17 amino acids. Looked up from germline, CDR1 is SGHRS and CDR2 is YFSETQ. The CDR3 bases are TGCGCCAGCAGCTTGGTCGGGGGGATCAGGAGCACAGATACGCAGTATTTT. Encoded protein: CASSLVGGIRSTDTQYF.

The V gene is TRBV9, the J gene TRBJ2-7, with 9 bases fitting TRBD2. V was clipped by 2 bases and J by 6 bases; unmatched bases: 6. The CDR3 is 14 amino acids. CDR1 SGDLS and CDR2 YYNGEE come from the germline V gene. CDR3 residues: CASSVASGTFEQYF. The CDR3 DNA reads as TGTGCCAGCAGCGTGGCTAGCGGGACTTTCGAGCAGTACTTC. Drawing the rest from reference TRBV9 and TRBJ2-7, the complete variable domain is DSGVTQTPKHLITATGQRVTLRCSPRSGDLSVYWYQQSLDQGLQFLIQYYNGEERAKGNILERFSAQQFPDLHSELNLSSLELGDSALYFCASSVASGTFEQYFGPGTRLTVT.

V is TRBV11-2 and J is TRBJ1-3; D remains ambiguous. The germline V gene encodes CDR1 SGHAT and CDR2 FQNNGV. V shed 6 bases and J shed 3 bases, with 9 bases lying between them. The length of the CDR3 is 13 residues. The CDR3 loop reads CASSFTDGNTIYF. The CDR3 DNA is TGTGCCAGCAGTTTTACGGATGGAAACACCATATATTTT.